The present entry profiles one T cell receptor (beta chain) with its context. Antigen: not known. Produced via immunoSEQ multiplex PCR; TCRdb's table is partial and in-frame only. Of 86,000 or so clones listed, roughly 90% are singletons. The data originate from a study of T cell responses to AZD1222 COVID-19 vaccine. Study conclusions and caveats: Donors in the cohort were predominantly white British and more often female, and clonal diversity was possibly underestimated. Scientists sampled the repertoires only once the peak T cell response had passed.

Per the germline V gene, CDR1 is KGHSH and CDR2 is LQKENI. V was clipped by 0 bases and J by 5 bases; unmatched bases: 4. The CDR3 contains 15 residues. This receptor was obtained from an adult in good health. The chain links TRBV18 to TRBJ2-1, with 7 bases fitting TRBD1. This specimen consisted of peripheral blood, obtained on day 0 of AZD1222 vaccination. DNA for the CDR3: TGTGCCAGCTCACCACCGGGACAGCGCCACAATGAGCAGTTCTTC. It encodes CASSPPGQRHNEQFF.